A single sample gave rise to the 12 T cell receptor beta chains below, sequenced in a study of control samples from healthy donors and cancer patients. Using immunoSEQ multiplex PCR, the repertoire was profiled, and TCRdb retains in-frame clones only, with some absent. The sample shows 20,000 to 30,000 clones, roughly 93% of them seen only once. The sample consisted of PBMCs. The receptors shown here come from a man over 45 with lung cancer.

CDR3 amino acids: CASSLAEGRTTDTQYF. Here the CDR3 DNA reads TGTGCCAGCAGCTTGGCCGAGGGACGGACCACAGATACGCAGTATTTT. The chain couples TRBV5-4 to TRBJ2-3; tentatively, D is TRBD1 or TRBD2 (5 bases each). CDR1 is SGHNT, CDR2 YYREEE, per germline (reference sequence). The CDR3 is 16 amino acids. Trimming shortened V by 0 bases and J by 2 bases, and 13 bases separated the two germline ends.

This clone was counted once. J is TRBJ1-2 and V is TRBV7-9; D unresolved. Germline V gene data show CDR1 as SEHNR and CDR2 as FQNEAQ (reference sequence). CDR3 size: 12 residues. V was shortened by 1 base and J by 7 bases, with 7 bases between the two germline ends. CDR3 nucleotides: TGTGCCAGCAGCTTAGTTACCTCTGGCTACACCTTC. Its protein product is CASSLVTSGYTF.

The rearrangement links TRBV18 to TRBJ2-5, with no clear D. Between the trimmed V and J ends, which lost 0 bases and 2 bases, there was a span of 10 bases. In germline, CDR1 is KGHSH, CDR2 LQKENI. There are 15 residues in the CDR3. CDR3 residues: CASSPPEDWQETQYF. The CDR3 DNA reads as TGTGCCAGCTCACCACCCGAGGATTGGCAAGAGACCCAGTACTTC.

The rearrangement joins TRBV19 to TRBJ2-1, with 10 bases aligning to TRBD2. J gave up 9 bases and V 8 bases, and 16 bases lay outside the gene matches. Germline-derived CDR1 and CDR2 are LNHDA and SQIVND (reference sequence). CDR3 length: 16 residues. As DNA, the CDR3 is TGTGCCAGTCAAGACTTAGCGGGGGGAATTCTTCGTGAGCAGTTCTTC. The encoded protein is CASQDLAGGILREQFF.

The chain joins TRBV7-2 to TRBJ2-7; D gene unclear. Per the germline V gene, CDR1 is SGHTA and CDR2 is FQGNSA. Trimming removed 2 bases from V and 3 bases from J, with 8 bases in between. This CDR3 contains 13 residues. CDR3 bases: TGTGCCAGCAGCTTAACAGATAACTACGAGCAGTACTTC. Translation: CASSLTDNYEQYF.

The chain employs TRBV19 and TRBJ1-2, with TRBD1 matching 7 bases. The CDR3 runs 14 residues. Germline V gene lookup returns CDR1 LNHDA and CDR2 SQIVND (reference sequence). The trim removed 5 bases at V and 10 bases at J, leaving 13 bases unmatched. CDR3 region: CASSPPRGAPDYTF. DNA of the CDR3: TGTGCCAGTAGTCCACCCAGGGGGGCACCCGACTACACCTTC.

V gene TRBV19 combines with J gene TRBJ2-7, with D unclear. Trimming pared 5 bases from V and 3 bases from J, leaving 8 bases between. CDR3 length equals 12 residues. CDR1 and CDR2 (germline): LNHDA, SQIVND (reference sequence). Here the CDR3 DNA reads TGTGCCAGTAGTTCTCGAAACTACGAGCAGTACTTC. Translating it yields CASSSRNYEQYF.

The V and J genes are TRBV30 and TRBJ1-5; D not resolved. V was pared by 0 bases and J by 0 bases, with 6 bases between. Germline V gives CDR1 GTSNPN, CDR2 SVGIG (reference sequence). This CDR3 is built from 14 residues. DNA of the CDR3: TGTGCCTGGAGTGTAAGTGCTAGCAATCAGCCCCAGCATTTT. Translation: CAWSVSASNQPQHF.

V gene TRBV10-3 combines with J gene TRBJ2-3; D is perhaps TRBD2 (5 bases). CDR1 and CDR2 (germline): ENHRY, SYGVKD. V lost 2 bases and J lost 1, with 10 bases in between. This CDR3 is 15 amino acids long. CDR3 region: CAISEAAGGTDTQYF. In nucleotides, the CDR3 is TGTGCCATCAGTGAGGCCGCGGGTGGCACAGATACGCAGTATTTT.

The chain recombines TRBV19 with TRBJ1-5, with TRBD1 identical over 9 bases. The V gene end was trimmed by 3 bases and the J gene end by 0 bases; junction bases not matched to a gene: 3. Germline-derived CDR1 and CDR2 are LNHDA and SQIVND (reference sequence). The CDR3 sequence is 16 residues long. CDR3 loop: CASSMGTGYSNQPQHF. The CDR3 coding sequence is TGTGCCAGTAGTATGGGGACAGGGTATAGCAATCAGCCCCAGCATTTT.

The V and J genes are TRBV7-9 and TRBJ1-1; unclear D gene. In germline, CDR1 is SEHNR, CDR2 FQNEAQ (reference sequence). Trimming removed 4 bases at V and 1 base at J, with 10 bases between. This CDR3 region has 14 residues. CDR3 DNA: TGTGCCAGCAGCTACGACGGGCAGAACACTGAAGCTTTCTTT. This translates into CASSYDGQNTEAFF.

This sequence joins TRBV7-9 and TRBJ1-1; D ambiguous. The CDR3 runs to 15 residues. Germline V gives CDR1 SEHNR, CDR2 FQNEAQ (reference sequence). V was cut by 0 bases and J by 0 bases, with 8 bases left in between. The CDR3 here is CASSLAGNMNTEAFF. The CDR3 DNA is TGTGCCAGCAGCTTAGCAGGGAACATGAACACTGAAGCTTTCTTT.